This TCR beta chain came from a study of cytomegalovirus exposure and HLA in healthy donors. Overall study: HLA-typed donors were the source of tens of millions of unique TCRs, which an early data release held.

The PCR used 60 Vbeta and 13 Jbeta primers. Clones were read by immunoSEQ multiplex PCR, and TCRdb kept only the in-frame ones, dropping some. In the table there are 130,000 to 150,000 clones, about 73% of which are singletons. As for this clone: Its target is not known.

Germline V gives CDR1 SGHVS, CDR2 FNYEAQ. There are 12 residues in the CDR3. Trimming stripped 5 bases from V and 5 bases from J, with 9 bases between. Study-wide findings and caveats: It emerged from a later analysis that several of the most significant clusters appeared to be linked to common viral pathogens. TCR beta sequences reportedly predicted most subjects' HLA-A and HLA-B alleles accurately.

At sampling all donors were nominally healthy, likely with unrecorded immune exposures. Specimen: PBMCs. This TCR derives from a man between 35 and 55 years old in good health and CMV-seropositive. The chain employs TRBV7-6 and TRBJ2-5; D gene uncertain. The CDR3 reads CASSPHAETQYF. CDR3 sequence (DNA): TGTGCCAGCAGCCCCCACGCGGAGACCCAGTACTTC.